The sequence of this T cell receptor (beta chain) was determined in a study of blood T cell repertoires in COVID-19. CDR3 size: 16 residues. Trimming removed 4 bases at V and 0 bases at J, with 10 bases between. Germline CDR1 is PRHDT and CDR2 is FYEKMQ (reference sequence). This clone was counted a few times. Authors' processing steps: Reference gene primer amplification gave estimated nucleated cell counts. The table came from immunoSEQ multiplex PCR; TCRdb's copy has only in-frame clones and leaves some out. D and trimming come from the DNA, and the V and J calls and clone size come from that table. The sample shows tens of thousands of clones, around 79% of them seen only once.

The receptor's source is a human donor in a cohort sampled during active COVID-19. V gene TRBV13 combines with J gene TRBJ2-6; perhaps TRBD2 as D (7 bases). The source material was peripheral blood. CDR3 nucleotide sequence: TGTGCCAGCAGCTGGAGGGGGGGCTCTGGGGCCAACGTCCTGACTTTC. Protein sequence: CASSWRGGSGANVLTF.